This is a list of T cell receptor beta chains from one sample in a study of shared clonotypes between healthy human individuals. The repertoire was sequenced with immunoSEQ multiplex PCR; TCRdb's copy has only in-frame clones and lacks some. The profile covers about 2 million clones, with about 95% appearing a single time and around 1% taken by the ten largest. The sample comprised naive CD8+ T cells sorted from blood. Receptors were obtained from a young man in good health. Both conserved end residues are part of each CDR3. The D gene is left open where the match is weak. Only part of the rows carry a size: once, few, many, or a class if the clone is expanded.

>-|TRBV5-6|-|TRBJ2-7
CASSSNTLIDSEQYF
>-|TRBV6-1|-|TRBJ1-2
CASSEEGYGKGLYGYTF
>-|TRBV9|TRBD2|TRBJ2-7
CASSAGLAGGSVEQYF
>-|TRBV27|TRBD1|TRBJ1-2
CASRPGQGSYGYTF
>once|TRBV5-6|TRBD2|TRBJ2-7
CASSLGLAGAYEQYF
>-|TRBV19|-|TRBJ1-5
CASSYRVSNQPQHF
>-|TRBV5-4|-|TRBJ2-5
CASSPPDRAETQYF
>-|TRBV11-2|-|TRBJ2-2
CASSLRVGVTGELFF
>-|TRBV28|-|TRBJ1-1
CASSFEGLNTEAFF
>-|TRBV5-6|-|TRBJ2-7
CASSSGGGAYEQYF
>-|TRBV7-9|-|TRBJ2-5
CASSHWGQETQYF
>-|TRBV19|TRBD1|TRBJ2-6
CASTGQGPSGANVLTF
>-|TRBV9|-|TRBJ2-7
CASSVDPDIAREQYF